This section outlines one T cell receptor (beta chain) sequence together with its context. Antigen specificity is unknown. Repertoires were generated with immunoSEQ multiplex PCR, while TCRdb's copy carries only in-frame clones and drops some. The table has 45,000 to 60,000 clones, around 80% seen once; the top ten hold roughly 4.2%. Anyone with autoimmune disease history or systemic immunosuppression was excluded. These data come from a study of OX40 agonist ivuxolimab in advanced cancers. Study in general: Patient treatment consisted of intravenous ivuxolimab administration every 2 weeks at 0.01 to 10 mg/kg. Overall study results and limits: Within 6 weeks, CD4+ and CD8+ blood T cells expanded clonally at 0.1 to 3.0 mg/kg. Expanded clones belonging to CD8+ T cells outnumbered, on average, those of CD4+.

This CDR3 region has 14 residues. V was clipped by 2 bases and J by 5 bases; unmatched bases: 5. Germline lookup yields CDR1 SGHNT and CDR2 YYREEE (reference sequence). The input for sequencing was CD4+ or CD8+ T cells sorted from blood, taken in a trial of the OX40 agonist ivuxolimab. The rearrangement links TRBV5-4 to TRBJ2-3, with TRBD1 matching 7 bases. This sequence originates from an adult with an advanced solid tumor such as melanoma, head and neck, liver or kidney cancer. This CDR3 is CASSFGSGGDTQYF. The CDR3 coding sequence is TGTGCCAGCAGCTTTGGTTCAGGGGGAGATACGCAGTATTTT.